This T cell receptor (beta chain) was captured in a study of blood T cell repertoires in COVID-19. This table comes from immunoSEQ multiplex PCR, and its TCRdb copy is limited to in-frame clones, with some not included. The table lists about 200,000 clones, roughly 75% of them singletons. V gave up 0 bases and J gave up 6 bases, with 12 bases separating them. Per germline, CDR1 LGHDT and CDR2 YNNKEL (reference sequence). CDR3 length: 15 amino acids. The chain carries TRBV3-1 (or the pseudogene TRBV3-2) and TRBJ2-1, with a weak D call TRBD1 (6 bases). Input material: peripheral blood. The sequence derives from a woman aged 70-85 years with acute or convalescent COVID-19. For the CDR3, the DNA is TGTGCCAGCAGCCAAGATAATCTAGGGGGCAATGAGCAGTTCTTC. It translates to CASSQDNLGGNEQFF.